This T cell receptor beta chain emerged from a study of T cells in Graves' hyperthyroidism and ophthalmopathy. On the study more broadly: Peripheral blood draws took place at initial diagnosis, ahead of any treatment.

This clonotype was counted many times. Germline-derived CDR1 and CDR2 are SEHNR and FQNEAQ (reference sequence). V was cut by 8 bases and J by 0 bases, with 8 bases left in between. The CDR3 sequence is 12 residues long. Diagnoses rested on clinical symptoms, serum thyroxine and TRAb, thyroid ultrasound and orbital computed tomography. Amplification yielded TCR beta CDR3 regions, with RNA transcripts as the source. TCR CDR3 underwent first-round RT-PCR with the HTBI primer set. TCRdb recomputed calls from the multiplex PCR reads with MiXCR, one row per CDR3 protein. The sample yields more than 600,000 distinct CDR3 sequences, about a sixth seen once.

This clonotype was obtained from a man between 18 and 35 years old with Graves' hyperthyroidism. The sequenced material came from blood. This sequence joins TRBV7-9 and TRBJ2-7; D call uncertain. CDR3 sequence reads: CASGRISYEQYF. For the CDR3, the DNA is TGTGCCAGCGGACGGATCTCCTACGAGCAGTACTTC.